These T cell receptor beta chains were read from a single sample in a study of blood T cell repertoires in COVID-19. Only in-frame clones appear in the TCRdb table, and some are missing; sequencing was by immunoSEQ multiplex PCR. The profile shows about 82,000 clones, around four fifths of them singletons. The material sequenced was peripheral blood. These receptors originate from a man aged 80 or over with active or convalescent COVID-19. The CDR3 runs from the conserved cysteine through the conserved F or W. The D gene is left open where the match is weak. Only some rows state a clone size, as once, few, many or a class for expanded clones.

D: .
J: TRBJ1-2
V: TRBV19
size: .
CDR3: CASSMRGFNYGYTF
DNA: TGTGCCAGTAGTATGAGAGGGTTTAACTATGGCTACACCTTC

D: TRBD2
J: TRBJ2-1
V: TRBV7-9
size: .
CDR3: CASSLASGGAGEQFF
DNA: TGTGCCAGCAGCTTAGCTAGCGGGGGGGCCGGTGAGCAGTTCTTC

D: TRBD1
J: TRBJ1-5
V: TRBV6-5
size: once
CDR3: CASSRDRGGNQPQHF
DNA: TGTGCCAGCAGTCGGGACAGGGGAGGAAATCAGCCCCAGCATTTT

D: TRBD1
J: TRBJ2-5
V: TRBV28
size: .
CDR3: CASSSGTVQETQYF
DNA: TGTGCCAGCAGTTCAGGGACAGTTCAAGAGACCCAGTACTTC

D: TRBD1
J: TRBJ1-2
V: TRBV27
size: .
CDR3: CASSFTGDYGYTF
DNA: TGTGCCAGCAGTTTTACAGGGGACTATGGCTACACCTTC

D: .
J: TRBJ1-1
V: TRBV6-1
size: .
CDR3: CASSEMSPEAFF
DNA: TGTGCCAGCAGTGAAATGAGCCCTGAAGCTTTCTTT

D: .
J: TRBJ1-4
V: TRBV30
size: .
CDR3: CAWSLGAGEKLFF
DNA: TGTGCCTGGAGTTTGGGGGCTGGTGAAAAACTGTTTTTT

D: .
J: TRBJ2-5
V: TRBV10-3
size: once
CDR3: CAISEGAGQETQYF
DNA: TGTGCCATCAGTGAAGGGGCAGGGCAAGAGACCCAGTACTTC

D: .
J: TRBJ2-5
V: TRBV27
size: once
CDR3: CASSSSLETQYF
DNA: TGTGCCAGCAGTTCTAGTTTAGAGACCCAGTACTTC

D: .
J: TRBJ1-2
V: TRBV28
size: .
CDR3: CASRPDTSRSYTF
DNA: TGTGCCAGCAGGCCGGACACTTCGAGGAGCTACACCTTC

D: .
J: TRBJ1-4
V: TRBV4-1
size: .
CDR3: CASSQFGGRIFSNSNEKLFF
DNA: TGCGCCAGCAGCCAATTCGGGGGGAGGATCTTTTCCAACTCTAATGAAAAACTGTTTTTT

D: TRBD1
J: TRBJ2-2
V: TRBV5-8
size: once
CDR3: CASSLAMGQGVNTGELFF
DNA: TGTGCCAGCAGCCTGGCCATGGGACAGGGAGTGAACACCGGGGAGCTGTTTTTT

D: .
J: TRBJ2-5
V: TRBV5-6
size: .
CDR3: CASSTPRNQETQYF
DNA: TGTGCCAGCAGCACCCCTAGGAATCAAGAGACCCAGTACTTC

D: .
J: TRBJ2-2
V: TRBV11-3
size: .
CDR3: CASSLYRGGIGTTGELFF
DNA: TGTGCCAGCAGCTTATATAGGGGGGGTATAGGGACTACCGGGGAGCTGTTTTTT